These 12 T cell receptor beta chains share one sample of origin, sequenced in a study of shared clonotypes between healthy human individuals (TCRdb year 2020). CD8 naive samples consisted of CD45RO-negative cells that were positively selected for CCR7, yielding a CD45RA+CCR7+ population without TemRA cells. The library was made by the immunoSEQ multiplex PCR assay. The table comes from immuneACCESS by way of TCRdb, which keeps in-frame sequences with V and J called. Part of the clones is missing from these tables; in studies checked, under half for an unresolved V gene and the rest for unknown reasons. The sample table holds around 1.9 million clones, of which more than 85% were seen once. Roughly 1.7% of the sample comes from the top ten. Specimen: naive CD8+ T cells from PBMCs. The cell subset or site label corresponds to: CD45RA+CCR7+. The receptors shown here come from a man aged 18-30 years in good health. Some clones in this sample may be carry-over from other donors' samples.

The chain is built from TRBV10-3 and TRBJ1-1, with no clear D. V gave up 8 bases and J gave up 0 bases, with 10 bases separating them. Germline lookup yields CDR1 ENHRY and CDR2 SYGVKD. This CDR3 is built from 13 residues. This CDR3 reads CAIHGQMNTEAFF. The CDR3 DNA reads TGTGCCATCCACGGGCAGATGAACACTGAAGCTTTCTTT.

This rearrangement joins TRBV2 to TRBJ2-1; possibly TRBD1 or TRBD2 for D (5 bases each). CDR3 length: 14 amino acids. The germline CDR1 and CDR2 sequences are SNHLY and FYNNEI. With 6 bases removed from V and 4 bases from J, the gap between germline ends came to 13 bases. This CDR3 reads CASRGVMRYNEQFF. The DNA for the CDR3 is TGTGCCAGCAGGGGGGTGATGAGGTACAATGAGCAGTTCTTC.

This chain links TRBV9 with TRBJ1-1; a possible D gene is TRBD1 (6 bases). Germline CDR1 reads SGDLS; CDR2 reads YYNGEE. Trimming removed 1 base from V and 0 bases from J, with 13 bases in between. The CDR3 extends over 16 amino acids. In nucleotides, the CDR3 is TGTGCCAGCAGCGTATCCCCAGGGACAATGAACACTGAAGCTTTCTTT. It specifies CASSVSPGTMNTEAFF.

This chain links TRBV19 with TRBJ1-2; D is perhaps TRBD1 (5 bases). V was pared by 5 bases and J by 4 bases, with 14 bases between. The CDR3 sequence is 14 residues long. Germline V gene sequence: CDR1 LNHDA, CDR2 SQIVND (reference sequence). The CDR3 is CASSLTPGSYGYTF. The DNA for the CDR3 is TGTGCCAGTAGTTTGACCCCAGGGTCCTATGGCTACACCTTC.

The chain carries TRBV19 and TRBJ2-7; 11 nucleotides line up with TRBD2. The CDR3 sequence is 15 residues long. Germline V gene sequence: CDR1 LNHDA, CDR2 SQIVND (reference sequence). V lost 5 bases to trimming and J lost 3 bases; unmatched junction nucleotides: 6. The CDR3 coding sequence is TGTGCCAGTAGTCCGCGGGGACTAGCGGACTACGAGCAGTACTTC. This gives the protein CASSPRGLADYEQYF.

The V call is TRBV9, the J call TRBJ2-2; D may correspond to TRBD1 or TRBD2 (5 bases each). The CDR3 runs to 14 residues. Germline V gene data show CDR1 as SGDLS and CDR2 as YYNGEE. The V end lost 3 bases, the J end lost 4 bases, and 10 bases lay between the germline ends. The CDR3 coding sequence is TGTGCCAGCAGCGATGGGGGTACCACCGGGGAGCTGTTTTTT. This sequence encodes CASSDGGTTGELFF.

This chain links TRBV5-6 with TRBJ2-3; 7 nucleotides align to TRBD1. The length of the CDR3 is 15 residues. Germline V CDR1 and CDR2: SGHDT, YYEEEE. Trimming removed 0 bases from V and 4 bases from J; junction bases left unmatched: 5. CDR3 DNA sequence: TGTGCCAGCAGCTTGGCCAGGGGGAGTGCAGATACGCAGTATTTT. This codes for CASSLARGSADTQYF.

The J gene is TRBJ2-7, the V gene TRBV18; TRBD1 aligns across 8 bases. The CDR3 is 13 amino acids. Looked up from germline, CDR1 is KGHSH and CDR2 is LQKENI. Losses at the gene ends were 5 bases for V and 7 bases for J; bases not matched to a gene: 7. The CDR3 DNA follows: TGTGCCAGCTCAAACAGGGGGTTGGTGGAGCAGTACTTC. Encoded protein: CASSNRGLVEQYF. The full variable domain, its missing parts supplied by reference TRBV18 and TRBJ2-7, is NAGVMQNPRHLVRRRGQEARLRCSPMKGHSHVYWYRQLPEEGLKFMVYLQKENIIDESGMPKERFSAEFPKEGPSILRIQQVVRGDSAAYFCASSNRGLVEQYFGPGTRLTVT.

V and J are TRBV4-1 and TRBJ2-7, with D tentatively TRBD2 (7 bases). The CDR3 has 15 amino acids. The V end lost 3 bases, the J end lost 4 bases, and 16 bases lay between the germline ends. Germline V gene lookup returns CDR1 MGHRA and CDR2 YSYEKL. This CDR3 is CASSQRGEGPYEQYF. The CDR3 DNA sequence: TGCGCCAGCAGCCAGAGGGGGGAGGGCCCGTACGAGCAGTACTTC.

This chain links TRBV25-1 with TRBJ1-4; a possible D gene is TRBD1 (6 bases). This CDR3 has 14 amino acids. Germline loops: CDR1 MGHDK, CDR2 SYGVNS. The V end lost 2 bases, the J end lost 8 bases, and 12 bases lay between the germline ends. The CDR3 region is CASSERGVGEKLFF. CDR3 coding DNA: TGTGCCAGCAGTGAAAGGGGGGTAGGGGAAAAACTGTTTTTT. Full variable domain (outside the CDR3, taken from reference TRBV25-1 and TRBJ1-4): EADIYQTPRYLVIGTGKKITLECSQTMGHDKMYWYQQDPGMELHLIHYSYGVNSTEKGDLSSESTVSRIRTEHFPLTLESARPSHTSQYLCASSERGVGEKLFFGSGTQLSVL.

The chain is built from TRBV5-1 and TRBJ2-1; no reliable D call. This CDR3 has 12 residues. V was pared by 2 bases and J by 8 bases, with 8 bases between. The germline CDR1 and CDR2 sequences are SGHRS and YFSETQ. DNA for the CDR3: TGCGCCAGCAGCTTTCCGGGTCATGAGCAGTTCTTC. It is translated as CASSFPGHEQFF.

The CDR3 nucleotides are TGCGCCAGCAGACCTCAGGGGGTAAGCACAGATACGCAGTATTTT. It encodes CASRPQGVSTDTQYF. The chain links TRBV4-1 to TRBJ2-3; 7 nucleotides agree with TRBD1. This CDR3 comprises 15 residues. CDR1 MGHRA and CDR2 YSYEKL come from the germline V gene. Trimming cost V 6 bases and J 0 bases; bases outside gene matches: 6.